This T cell receptor (beta chain) was found in a study of CD8+CD57+ T cells in acquired aplastic anemia. Findings of the study overall: A set of twenty-nine CD8+ CDR3 sequences was shared between patients and controls, and these sequences appeared highly expressed in patients. Between patients and controls, CD8+ Simpson's diversity did not vary significantly.

Profiles of TCR beta VDJ and CDR3 were generated from a genomic DNA template. One entry per CDR3 protein, called by TCRdb with MiXCR from the reads. Altogether over 150,000 distinct CDR3 sequences are present, 48% being singletons, with the ten largest covering over 10%. The sample holds a few counts of this clonotype. Its antigen is not identified. CD8+CD57+ cell expansion, shown by flow cytometry, had occurred in the patients selected for sequencing. Severe acquired aplastic anemia was the diagnosis recorded for all patients. Receipt of therapy had not occurred in any patient by the time of blood sampling. This clonotype was sampled from a human donor with aplastic anemia. Input material: sorted CD4+, CD8+, or CD8+CD57+ T cells (not recorded which) from PBMCs.

The CDR3 DNA reads TGTGCCAGTAGTTTCGAGGGGATGAGGGACGAGCAGTACTTC. This encodes CASSFEGMRDEQYF. The rearrangement joins TRBV7-9 to TRBJ2-7; either TRBD1 or TRBD2 may supply D (5 bases each). V lost 9 bases and J lost 5, with 20 bases in between. The CDR3 covers 14 residues. Looked up from germline, CDR1 is SEHNR and CDR2 is FQNEAQ (reference sequence).